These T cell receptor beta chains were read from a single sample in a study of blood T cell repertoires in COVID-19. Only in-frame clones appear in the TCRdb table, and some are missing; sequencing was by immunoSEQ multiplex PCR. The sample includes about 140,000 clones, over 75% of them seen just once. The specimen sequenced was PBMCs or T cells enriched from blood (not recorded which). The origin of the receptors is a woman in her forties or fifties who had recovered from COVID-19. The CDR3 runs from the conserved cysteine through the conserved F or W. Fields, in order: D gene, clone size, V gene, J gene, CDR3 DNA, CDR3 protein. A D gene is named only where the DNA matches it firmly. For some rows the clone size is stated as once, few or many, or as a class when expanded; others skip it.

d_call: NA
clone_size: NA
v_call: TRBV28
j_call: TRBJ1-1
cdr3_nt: TGTGCCAGCAGTGAGGCCTCGGGTATCACTGAAGCTTTCTTT
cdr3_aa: CASSEASGITEAFF

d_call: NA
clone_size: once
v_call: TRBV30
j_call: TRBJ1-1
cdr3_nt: TGTGCCTGCCGAGGGTCTGAAGCTTTCTTT
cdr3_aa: CACRGSEAFF

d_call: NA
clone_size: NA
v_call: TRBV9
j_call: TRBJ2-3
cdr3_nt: TGTGCCAGCAGCGTAGGAGTATCTGGGCTGATGGATACGCAGTATTTT
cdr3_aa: CASSVGVSGLMDTQYF

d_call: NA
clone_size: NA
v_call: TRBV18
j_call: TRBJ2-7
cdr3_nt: TGTGCCAGCTCACCACCGTCGGGAGACGAGCAGTACTTC
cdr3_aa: CASSPPSGDEQYF

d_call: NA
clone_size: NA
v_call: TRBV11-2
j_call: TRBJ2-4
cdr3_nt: TGTGCCAGCAGCTTAGATTCGAGGGCCCAAAACATTCAGTACTTC
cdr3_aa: CASSLDSRAQNIQYF

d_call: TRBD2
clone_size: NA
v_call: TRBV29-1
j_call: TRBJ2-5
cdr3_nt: TGCAGCGTTGATGGGACTAGCGGGAGTTCTAGGGAGACCCAGTACTTC
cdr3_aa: CSVDGTSGSSRETQYF

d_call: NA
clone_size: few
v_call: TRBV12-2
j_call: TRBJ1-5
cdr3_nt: TGTGCAAGTCGCTTAGCGGACAGGGGAGTTTACAATCAGCCCCAGCATTTT
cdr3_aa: CASRLADRGVYNQPQHF

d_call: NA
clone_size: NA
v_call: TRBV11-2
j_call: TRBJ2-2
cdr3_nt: TGTGCCAGCGAAGGGAGGGGGATCACGCTGTTTTTT
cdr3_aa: CASEGRGITLFF

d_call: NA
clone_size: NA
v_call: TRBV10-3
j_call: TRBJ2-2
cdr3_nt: TGTGCCATCAGTGATAACGGGGAGCTGTTTTTT
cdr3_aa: CAISDNGELFF

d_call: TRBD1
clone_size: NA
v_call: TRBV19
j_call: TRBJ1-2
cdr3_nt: TGTGCCAGTAGTATTTCCGAGACAGGGAATTATGGCTACACCTTC
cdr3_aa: CASSISETGNYGYTF

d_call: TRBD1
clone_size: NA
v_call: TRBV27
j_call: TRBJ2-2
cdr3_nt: TGTGCCAGCAGGCCCGGACAGGGGATGGCCGGGGAGCTGTTTTTT
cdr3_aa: CASRPGQGMAGELFF

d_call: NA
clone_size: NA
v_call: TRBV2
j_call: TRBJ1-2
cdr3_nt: TGTGCCAGCAGAGACACGTCTGACTATGGCTACACCTTC
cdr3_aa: CASRDTSDYGYTF

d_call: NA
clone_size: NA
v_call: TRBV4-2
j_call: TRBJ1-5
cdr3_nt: TGTGCCAGCAGCCAAGACAGGGATCAGCCCCAGCATTTT
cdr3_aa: CASSQDRDQPQHF